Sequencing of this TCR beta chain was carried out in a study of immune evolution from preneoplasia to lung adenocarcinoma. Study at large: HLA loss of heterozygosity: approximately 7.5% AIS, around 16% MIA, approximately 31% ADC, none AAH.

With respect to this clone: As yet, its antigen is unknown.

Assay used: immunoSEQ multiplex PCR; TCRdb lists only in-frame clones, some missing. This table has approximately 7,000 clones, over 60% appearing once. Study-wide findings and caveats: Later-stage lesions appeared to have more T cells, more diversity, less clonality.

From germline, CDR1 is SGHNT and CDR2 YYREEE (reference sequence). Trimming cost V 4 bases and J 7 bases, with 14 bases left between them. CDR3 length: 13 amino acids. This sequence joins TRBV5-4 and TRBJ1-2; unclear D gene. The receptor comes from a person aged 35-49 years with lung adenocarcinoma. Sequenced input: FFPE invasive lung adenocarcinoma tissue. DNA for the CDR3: TGTGCCAGCAGCGACTGGAAACCTGCTGGCTACACCTTC. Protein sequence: CASSDWKPAGYTF.